One sample yielded the 31 T cell receptor beta chains listed below, sequenced in a study of cytomegalovirus exposure and HLA in healthy donors. The PCR was carried out with 60 Vbeta primers and 13 Jbeta primers. Here immunoSEQ multiplex PCR was the method, and the copy in TCRdb shows in-frame clones only, minus some. The repertoire includes fewer than 200,000 clones, almost 75% of them detected once, and 5.4% sits in the top ten. Input material: PBMCs. The receptors come from a woman aged 18-29 years in good health and CMV-seropositive.

The J gene is TRBJ1-4, the V gene TRBV11-3, with D perhaps matching TRBD1 (5 bases). There are 20 residues in the CDR3. CDR1 is SGHNT and CDR2 is YENEEA in the germline V gene. V was trimmed by 1 base and J by 5 bases, leaving 26 bases between them. The CDR3 spells CASSLAAGQWSRGFNEKLFF. The CDR3 coding sequence is TGTGCCAGCAGCTTAGCAGCCGGGCAGTGGAGTCGGGGGTTCAATGAAAAACTGTTTTTT.

This clone was counted a few times. This chain uses TRBV2 with TRBJ1-5, with D unclear. The CDR3 runs 15 residues. Trimming removed 4 bases from V and 0 bases from J, with 10 bases in between. Germline-derived CDR1 and CDR2 are SNHLY and FYNNEI. Here the CDR3 DNA reads TGTGCCAGCAGTGGTGACATGGCTAGCAATCAGCCCCAGCATTTT. This codes for CASSGDMASNQPQHF.

The V gene is TRBV11-2, the J gene TRBJ2-7; D remains unclear. This CDR3 is built from 14 residues. Germline V gene sequence: CDR1 SGHAT, CDR2 FQNNGV. Trimming pared 3 bases from V and 3 bases from J, leaving 12 bases between. This CDR3 reads CASSFHVADYEQYF. For the CDR3, the DNA is TGTGCCAGCAGCTTTCACGTGGCGGACTACGAGCAGTACTTC.

This clone has just a few counts. The V call is TRBV7-9, the J call TRBJ2-1; tentative D call: TRBD2 (6 bases). The CDR3 totals 14 residues. Per germline, CDR1 SEHNR and CDR2 FQNEAQ (reference sequence). V lost 5 bases, J lost 9 bases, and 17 bases lay in between. The CDR3 DNA is TGTGCCAGCAGCCAACCCGAGGGGCGGGGTGAGCAGTTCTTC. Translating gives CASSQPEGRGEQFF. The variable domain in full, with the rest retrieved from reference TRBV7-9 and TRBJ2-1, is DTGVSQNPRHKITKRGQNVTFRCDPISEHNRLYWYRQTLGQGPEFLTYFQNEAQLEKSRLLSDRFSAERPKGSFSTLEIQRTEQGDSAMYLCASSQPEGRGEQFFGPGTRLTVL.

The chain employs TRBV7-3 and TRBJ1-6; 9 bases match TRBD1. Germline V gene data show CDR1 as SGHTA and CDR2 as FQGTGA. The ends lost 6 bases at V and 8 bases at J; junction bases unmatched: 5. The CDR3 is made up of 14 amino acids. CDR3 residues: CASRAGQGDSPLHF. In DNA, the CDR3 is TGTGCCAGCAGAGCGGGACAGGGCGATTCACCCCTCCACTTT. Filled out from reference TRBV7-3 and TRBJ1-6, the complete variable domain reads GAGVSQTPSNKVTEKGKYVELRCDPISGHTALYWYRQSLGQGPEFLIYFQGTGAADDSGLPNDRFFAVRPEGSVSTLKIQRTERGDSAVYLCASRAGQGDSPLHFGNGTRLTVT.

The table lists this clone with a few counts. V is TRBV7-8 and J is TRBJ2-1; TRBD1 matches at 9 bases. The CDR3 loop spans 14 amino acids. After removal of 5 bases from V and 7 bases from J, the junction contained 6 bases not matched to a gene. Germline CDR1 SGHVS, CDR2 FQNEAQ. The CDR3 DNA is TGTGCCAGCAGCATACAGGGGGCGGGGAATGAGCAGTTCTTC. It yields the protein CASSIQGAGNEQFF.

The chain combines TRBV9 with TRBJ2-1, with D tentatively TRBD2 (6 bases). V was pared by 0 bases and J by 2 bases, with 6 bases between. The CDR3 spans 14 residues. From germline, CDR1 is SGDLS and CDR2 YYNGEE. The CDR3 DNA reads as TGTGCCAGCAGCGTAGCGGGGGCCTACAATGAGCAGTTCTTC. Residues: CASSVAGAYNEQFF.

J is TRBJ2-5 and V is TRBV9; TRBD1 aligns across 7 bases. With V trimmed by 2 bases and J by 5 bases, 9 bases remained unmatched. Germline-derived CDR1 and CDR2 are SGDLS and YYNGEE. CDR3 size: 15 residues. The CDR3 DNA follows: TGTGCCAGCAGCGTGGACCCGGGACAGAGGGAGACCCAGTACTTC. This sequence encodes CASSVDPGQRETQYF.

Here the CDR3 DNA reads TGTGCCAGCAGTGAAGGATGGCAGGCCCAATCTCAAGAGACCCAGTACTTC. It codes for CASSEGWQAQSQETQYF. V is TRBV25-1 and J is TRBJ2-5; no definite D call. This CDR3 region has 17 residues. Looked up from germline, CDR1 is MGHDK and CDR2 is SYGVNS. V lost 2 bases, J lost 2 bases, and 18 bases lay in between.

The CDR3 region has the DNA TGTGCCAGCAGCGAGGGGACAGGGGCCTACGAGCAGTACTTC. Translating gives CASSEGTGAYEQYF. The V call is TRBV9, the J call TRBJ2-7; 10 bases map to TRBD1. The CDR3 loop spans 14 amino acids. Germline CDR1 and CDR2: SGDLS and YYNGEE. Trimming took 3 bases from V and 2 from J; bases not matched to a gene: 2.

The V call is TRBV5-1, the J call TRBJ2-2; TRBD1 agrees at 9 bases. The CDR3 length is 16 residues. Germline loops: CDR1 SGHRS, CDR2 YFSETQ. Unmatched junction bases numbered 11, after V lost 5 bases and J lost 6 bases. In DNA form, the CDR3 reads TGCGCCAGCAGTAATCCGGGACAGGGTCTTTCCGGGGAGCTGTTTTTT. This encodes CASSNPGQGLSGELFF.

The rearrangement uses TRBV7-6 and TRBJ2-7; D ambiguous. Trimming stripped 1 base from V and 5 bases from J, with 9 bases between. This CDR3 contains 13 residues. CDR1 is SGHVS, CDR2 FNYEAQ, per germline. The CDR3 DNA is TGTGCCAGCAGCTTAGACGTGGCAAACGAGCAGTACTTC. Translated: CASSLDVANEQYF. The whole variable domain, remainder taken from reference TRBV7-6 and TRBJ2-7, is GAGVSQSPRYKVTKRGQDVALRCDPISGHVSLYWYRQALGQGPEFLTYFNYEAQQDKSGLPNDRFSAERPEGSISTLTIQRTEQRDSAMYRCASSLDVANEQYFGPGTRLTVT.

The chain couples TRBV14 to TRBJ1-6; perhaps TRBD1 as D (5 bases). The CDR3 sequence is 13 residues long. The V gene lost 6 bases and the J gene lost 7 bases, with 10 bases spanning the gap. Germline assignment: CDR1 SGHDN and CDR2 FVKESK. The chain's CDR3 is CASSAGGNSPLHF. CDR3 DNA sequence: TGTGCCAGCAGTGCCGGGGGGAATTCACCCCTCCACTTT.

The sample holds a few counts of this clone. The chain employs TRBV4-3 and TRBJ1-2, with 8 positions matching TRBD1. The germline gives CDR1 LGHNA, CDR2 YSLEER. J was trimmed by 5 bases and V by 0 bases; bases with no gene match: 8. This CDR3 contains 16 residues. The CDR3 protein is CASSQEPQGGIYGYTF. For the CDR3, the DNA is TGCGCCAGCAGCCAAGAGCCACAGGGGGGTATTTATGGCTACACCTTC.

The rearrangement joins TRBV29-1 to TRBJ1-2, with 9 bases identical to TRBD1. V gave up 7 bases and J gave up 8 bases; unmatched junction bases: 8. Germline V gene data show CDR1 as SQVTM and CDR2 as ANQGSEA. This CDR3 has 12 residues. This chain's CDR3 is CSAPGQGGGYTF. For the CDR3, the DNA is TGCAGCGCCCCGGGACAGGGAGGCGGCTACACCTTC.

The J gene is TRBJ2-5, the V gene TRBV5-6; TRBD1 agrees at 9 bases. The CDR3 is made up of 13 amino acids. Trimming at V came to 5 bases and at J to 5 bases, leaving 4 bases not matched to a gene. Germline loops: CDR1 SGHDT, CDR2 YYEEEE. DNA of the CDR3: TGTGCCAGCAGTCCCGGGACAGGGGAGACCCAGTACTTC. Protein sequence: CASSPGTGETQYF.

The rearrangement joins TRBV4-1 to TRBJ1-2; D ambiguous. The CDR3 is 15 residues long. V lost 1 base and J lost 3, with 12 bases in between. Germline-derived CDR1 and CDR2 are MGHRA and YSYEKL. The CDR3 region is CASSQGTEEYYGYTF. In DNA, the CDR3 is TGCGCCAGCAGCCAAGGCACGGAGGAGTACTATGGCTACACCTTC.

This clone is a singleton in its sample. V is TRBV5-4 and J is TRBJ2-5; the match to TRBD1 covers 9 bases. V trimming: 4 bases; J trimming: 5 bases; junction bases outside the gene matches: 6. The germline V gene encodes CDR1 SGHNT and CDR2 YYREEE (reference sequence). The CDR3 has 14 amino acids. This CDR3 is CASSRRDRAETQYF. The CDR3 DNA follows: TGTGCCAGCAGCCGCCGGGACAGGGCGGAGACCCAGTACTTC.

This clone showed up just a few times. The chain combines TRBV27 with TRBJ2-3; possible D gene TRBD1, 5 bases. The CDR3 is made up of 19 amino acids. V gave up 4 bases and J gave up 2 bases, with 25 bases separating them. CDR1 and CDR2 from the germline V gene are MNHEY and SMNVEV (reference sequence). The CDR3 here is CASSSQNYLPRDYTDTQYF. As DNA, the CDR3 is TGTGCCAGCAGTTCACAAAATTATCTCCCCAGGGATTACACAGATACGCAGTATTTT.

The rearrangement joins TRBV7-9 to TRBJ2-5, with 10 bases matching TRBD1. The CDR3 covers 16 residues. Trimming removed 0 bases from V and 5 bases from J; junction bases left unmatched: 6. Germline loops: CDR1 SEHNR, CDR2 FQNEAQ (reference sequence). The chain's CDR3 is CASSLARDRGRETQYF. The CDR3 DNA is TGTGCCAGCAGCTTAGCCCGGGACAGGGGTCGCGAGACCCAGTACTTC.

This chain connects TRBV28 to TRBJ2-3; 8 nucleotides line up with TRBD1. Trimming at V came to 8 bases and at J to 3 bases, leaving 10 bases not matched to a gene. The CDR3 extends over 15 amino acids. Germline CDR1 and CDR2: MDHEN and SYDVKM. CDR3 DNA sequence: TGTGCCAGCGGCCGCGGGGACAGGATAACAGATACGCAGTATTTT. Translation: CASGRGDRITDTQYF.

The chain links TRBV11-2 to TRBJ1-2; the D is unclear. Germline V gene lookup returns CDR1 SGHAT and CDR2 FQNNGV. CDR3 size: 14 residues. V was trimmed by 3 bases and J by 3 bases, leaving 11 bases between them. CDR3 loop: CASSFQVGDYGYTF. The CDR3 DNA sequence: TGTGCCAGCAGCTTTCAGGTCGGGGACTATGGCTACACCTTC.

This clone appeared a single time. The conserved closing phenylalanine or tryptophan is absent in this CDR3, likely reflecting a read error. The rearrangement links TRBV6-1 to TRBJ1-3; the match to TRBD1 covers 7 bases. The CDR3 extends over 14 amino acids. Trimming cost V 10 bases and J 2 bases; bases outside gene matches: 8. Germline V gene sequence: CDR1 MNHNS, CDR2 SASEGT. CDR3 sequence reads: CATNRGSTGNTIYL. The CDR3 bases are TGTGCCACCAACAGGGGTTCGACTGGAAACACCATATATCTT.

This chain joins TRBV6-5 and TRBJ2-5, with 8 bases matching TRBD1. J was trimmed by 6 bases and V by 6 bases; bases with no gene match: 6. This CDR3 comprises 13 residues. Germline V gives CDR1 MNHEY, CDR2 SVGAGI. The CDR3 nucleotides read TGTGCCAGCAGCAGGACAGGGATTAAGACCCAGTACTTC. This translates into CASSRTGIKTQYF.

This clone was counted a few times. The CDR3 sequence is CAISDRESSYNSPLHF. DNA of the CDR3: TGTGCCATCAGTGATCGAGAGAGCTCCTATAATTCACCCCTCCACTTT. The V and J genes are TRBV10-3 and TRBJ1-6, with D uncertain. The CDR3 is 16 residues long. From germline, CDR1 is ENHRY and CDR2 SYGVKD. V was cut by 3 bases and J by 0 bases, with 9 bases left in between.

V and J are TRBV10-3 and TRBJ2-1, with a possible D match to TRBD2 (7 bases). The V gene lost 3 bases and the J gene lost 6 bases, with 15 bases spanning the gap. Germline CDR1 and CDR2: ENHRY and SYGVKD. This CDR3 is 15 amino acids long. CDR3 nucleotides: TGTGCCATCAGTGAAGGGGGGGCCCCCAGCAATGAGCAGTTCTTC. Its translation is CAISEGGAPSNEQFF.

This clone was recorded a few times. The genes are TRBV6-5 and TRBJ2-7; 9 bases are a match to TRBD1. Looked up from germline, CDR1 is MNHEY and CDR2 is SVGAGI. The junction had 7 bases not matched to a gene; V was cut back by 2 bases and J by 5 bases. The CDR3 extends over 15 amino acids. The CDR3 coding sequence is TGTGCCAGCAGTTACAGGGACAGGGCTCAGCACGAGCAGTACTTC. Its translation: CASSYRDRAQHEQYF.

The chain combines TRBV7-9 with TRBJ1-1; unclear D gene. This CDR3 region has 13 residues. Trimming cost V 1 base and J 2 bases, with 5 bases left between them. Germline-derived CDR1 and CDR2 are SEHNR and FQNEAQ (reference sequence). CDR3 in amino acids: CASSLETNTEAFF. CDR3 bases: TGTGCCAGCAGCTTAGAGACAAACACTGAAGCTTTCTTT.

V is TRBV5-1 and J is TRBJ1-4; TRBD1 aligns across 7 bases. Germline V gene sequence: CDR1 SGHRS, CDR2 YFSETQ. The CDR3 extends over 15 amino acids. Trimming at V came to 2 bases and at J to 7 bases, leaving 8 bases not matched to a gene. The CDR3 DNA reads as TGCGCCAGCAGCTTTACCGACAGGGCGGGTGAAAAACTGTTTTTT. Amino acids: CASSFTDRAGEKLFF.

The chain has TRBV7-2 and TRBJ1-1; no clear D gene. The V end lost 6 bases, the J end lost 3 bases, and 17 bases lay between the germline ends. This CDR3 comprises 15 residues. Germline CDR1 is SGHTA and CDR2 is FQGNSA. The CDR3 sequence is CASRYIRTGDTEAFF. CDR3 DNA: TGTGCCAGCAGGTATATTAGGACTGGGGACACTGAAGCTTTCTTT.

The chain recombines TRBV19 with TRBJ2-3, with D maybe TRBD1 (6 bases). V dropped 3 bases and J dropped 2 bases, with 12 bases sitting between them. Germline V gives CDR1 LNHDA, CDR2 SQIVND (reference sequence). This CDR3 has 15 residues. The CDR3 DNA follows: TGTGCCAGTAGTATTGACAGGTCCGCCACAGATACGCAGTATTTT. This gives the protein CASSIDRSATDTQYF.